This T cell receptor (beta chain) was recorded in a study of blood T cell repertoires in COVID-19. At the level of the study: The United States, Italy and Spain supplied acute and convalescent COVID-19 samples.

V shed 5 bases and J shed 1 base, with 8 bases lying between them. Germline CDR1 reads MRHNA; CDR2 reads SNTAGT. The CDR3 runs 13 residues. The table came from immunoSEQ multiplex PCR; TCRdb's copy has only in-frame clones and leaves some out. Of some 260,000 clones listed, roughly 84% are singletons. The chain links TRBV6-4 to TRBJ1-1; D possibly corresponds to TRBD1 (5 bases). The clonotype originates from a woman aged 18-29 years with acute or convalescent COVID-19. The sequencing input was peripheral blood. As DNA, the CDR3 is TGTGCCAGCAGTCGTACAGGGAACACTGAAGCTTTCTTT. It yields the protein CASSRTGNTEAFF.